This passage covers 18 T cell receptor beta chains from one sample sequenced in a study of regulatory T cells in long-lasting Graves disease. Arm-PCR of CDR3 regions with iRepertoire HTBI primers generated TCR beta libraries. TCRdb processed the multiplex PCR reads anew with MiXCR; each CDR3 protein has one entry. The data contain approximately 400,000 distinct CDR3 sequences, just under 15% of them seen just once; the ten biggest clones take up roughly 17%. Time point noted: newly diagnosed GD, antithyroid drugs for less than 3 months. PBMC-extracted RNA yielded the TCR library. These data are also associated with another study on T cells in Graves' hyperthyroidism and ophthalmopathy.

Sequencing was performed on peripheral blood mononuclear cells (PBMCs), taken at new diagnosis, from a patient treated with antithyroid drugs. The receptors stem from a woman in her 30s with Graves disease.

This clonotype was found many times. The rearrangement uses TRBV28 and TRBJ2-3, with 8 bases fitting TRBD2. This CDR3 spans 17 amino acids. Per the germline V gene, CDR1 is MDHEN and CDR2 is SYDVKM. Germline trimming cut 7 bases from V and 2 bases from J; bases unmatched to any gene: 14. The CDR3: CASNFPREGRVTDTQYF. The CDR3 nucleotides read TGTGCCAGCAATTTCCCACGGGAGGGCCGGGTCACAGATACGCAGTATTTT. The full variable domain, rest sourced from reference TRBV28 and TRBJ2-3, is DVKVTQSSRYLVKRTGEKVFLECVQDMDHENMFWYRQDPGLGLRLIYFSYDVKMKEKGDIPEGYSVSREKKERFSLILESASTNQTSMYLCASNFPREGRVTDTQYFGPGTRLTVL.

This chain links TRBV4-2 with TRBJ1-5, with a tentative D call TRBD1 (6 bases). Germline-derived CDR1 and CDR2 are LGHNA and YNFKEQ. The CDR3 sequence is 17 residues long. The germline V and J ends were trimmed by 1 base and 2 bases, with 15 bases remaining between them. This CDR3 is CASSQAAGGGGNQPQHF. The DNA of the CDR3 is TGTGCCAGCAGCCAAGCGGCCGGGGGCGGCGGCAATCAGCCCCAGCATTTT.

Concerning this clonotype: Just one base apart from a much larger clone, this may be a read error. The V call is TRBV18, the J call TRBJ2-1; the match to TRBD1 covers 11 bases. The CDR3 loop spans 15 amino acids. CDR1 is KGHSH and CDR2 is LQKENI in the germline V gene. With 3 bases clipped from V and 10 bases from J, the junction kept 8 bases outside the gene matches. The chain's CDR3 is CASSPGQGGPYEQFF. DNA of the CDR3: TGTGCCAGCTCACCGGGACAGGGGGGCCCCTACGAGCAGTTCTTC. Full variable domain (outside the CDR3, taken from reference TRBV18 and TRBJ2-1): NAGVMQNPRHLVRRRGQEARLRCSPMKGHSHVYWYRQLPEEGLKFMVYLQKENIIDESGMPKERFSAEFPKEGPSILRIQQVVRGDSAAYFCASSPGQGGPYEQFFGPGTRLTVL.

This clonotype was counted many times. This chain uses TRBV3-1 with TRBJ2-7, with D unclear. V was cut by 3 bases and J by 6 bases, with 6 bases left in between. This CDR3 has 11 amino acids. CDR1 is LGHDT, CDR2 YNNKEL, per germline (reference sequence). The CDR3 sequence is CASSHRGEQYF. In DNA, the CDR3 is TGTGCCAGCAGCCATCGTGGCGAGCAGTACTTC.

This clonotype qualifies as medium-sized (0.01 to 0.1%). This chain's CDR3 is CASSLIDGSADTQYF. The DNA of the CDR3 is TGTGCCAGCAGTTTAATCGACGGGAGCGCAGATACGCAGTATTTT. The chain links TRBV28 to TRBJ2-3, with D perhaps TRBD2 (6 bases). CDR3 size: 15 residues. Germline V gene sequence: CDR1 MDHEN, CDR2 SYDVKM. The V and J ends lost 2 bases and 4 bases respectively, with 13 bases between them.

This clonotype was seen at least ten times. The chain employs TRBV11-2 and TRBJ2-7, with D unresolved. Germline CDR1 reads SGHAT; CDR2 reads FQNNGV. Trimming shortened V by 5 bases and J by 4 bases, and 9 bases separated the two germline ends. The CDR3 is made up of 12 amino acids. CDR3 sequence: CASSANMYEQYF. Here the CDR3 DNA reads TGTGCCAGCAGCGCAAACATGTACGAGCAGTACTTC.

This clonotype was observed many times. J is TRBJ1-1 and V is TRBV9, with D hard to call. V dropped 2 bases and J dropped 0 bases, with 8 bases sitting between them. Germline V gene lookup returns CDR1 SGDLS and CDR2 YYNGEE. The CDR3 covers 14 residues. This chain's CDR3 is CASSVETMNTEAFF. The CDR3 DNA reads as TGTGCCAGCAGCGTTGAGACGATGAACACTGAAGCTTTCTTT.

There are many counts of this clonotype. The chain joins TRBV28 to TRBJ2-2; no clear D gene. The CDR3 consists of 10 residues. V lost 10 bases and J lost 6, with 6 bases in between. Germline V gene lookup returns CDR1 MDHEN and CDR2 SYDVKM. DNA for the CDR3: TGTGCCACCGGTGCCGGGGAGCTGTTTTTT. It yields the protein CATGAGELFF.

This clonotype was observed many times. V gene TRBV7-9 combines with J gene TRBJ1-1; unclear D gene. The CDR3 length is 13 residues. CDR1 is SEHNR, CDR2 FQNEAQ, per germline (reference sequence). V lost 0 bases and J lost 1, with 3 bases in between. CDR3 DNA: TGTGCCAGCAGCTTAGCAGCGAACACTGAAGCTTTCTTT. It yields the protein CASSLAANTEAFF.

This chain uses TRBV10-3 with TRBJ2-7; D unresolved. Trimming stripped 6 bases from V and 4 bases from J, with 7 bases between. Germline V gene data show CDR1 as ENHRY and CDR2 as SYGVKD. The CDR3 extends over 11 amino acids. The CDR3 DNA follows: TGTGCCATCAGCAACGATTACGAGCAGTACTTC. Translated, it gives CAISNDYEQYF.

Comment on this clonotype: This may stem from a read error, because a much larger clone lies one nucleotide away. The chain uses TRBV13 and TRBJ2-5, with 15 positions matching TRBD2. CDR3 length equals 16 residues. Trimming cost V 0 bases and J 11 bases; bases outside gene matches: 7. Germline loops: CDR1 PRHDT, CDR2 FYEKMQ (reference sequence). The CDR3 sequence is CASSLGGLAGGNEQYF. CDR3 nucleotide sequence: TGTGCCAGCAGCTTAGGGGGACTAGCGGGAGGCAATGAGCAGTACTTC.

This clonotype came up many times. This CDR3 is CASSSQGRLNEQFF. The CDR3 DNA is TGTGCCAGCTCATCCCAGGGGCGGCTCAATGAGCAGTTCTTC. The genes are TRBV18 and TRBJ2-1; TRBD1 is a possible D gene (6 bases). CDR3 size: 14 residues. V was trimmed by 5 bases and J by 6 bases, leaving 14 bases between them. Germline values: CDR1 KGHSH, CDR2 LQKENI.

This sequence joins TRBV5-6 and TRBJ1-1; no clear D gene. The germline gives CDR1 SGHDT, CDR2 YYEEEE. Trimming stripped 2 bases from V and 1 base from J, with 15 bases between. The CDR3 runs 16 residues. CDR3 in DNA: TGTGCCAGCAGCTTTATTGGGCGTTGGGGGAACACTGAAGCTTTCTTT. It is translated as CASSFIGRWGNTEAFF.

This clonotype was seen many times. The rearrangement joins TRBV28 to TRBJ1-5; 7 positions match TRBD1. The CDR3 consists of 13 residues. The trim removed 7 bases at V and 0 bases at J, leaving 0 bases unmatched. The germline V gene has CDR1 MDHEN and CDR2 SYDVKM. CDR3 sequence reads: CASNRGSNQPQHF. The CDR3 DNA follows: TGTGCCAGCAACAGGGGTAGCAATCAGCCCCAGCATTTT. The full variable domain, its missing parts supplied by reference TRBV28 and TRBJ1-5, is DVKVTQSSRYLVKRTGEKVFLECVQDMDHENMFWYRQDPGLGLRLIYFSYDVKMKEKGDIPEGYSVSREKKERFSLILESASTNQTSMYLCASNRGSNQPQHFGDGTRLSIL.

Details on this clonotype: A much larger clone is a single base away; this may be a read error. V gene TRBV20-1 combines with J gene TRBJ2-5; 9 nucleotides match TRBD2. The germline gives CDR1 DFQATT, CDR2 SNEGSKA (reference sequence). J was trimmed by 5 bases and V by 3 bases; bases with no gene match: 10. The CDR3 runs to 15 residues. For the CDR3, the DNA is TGCAGTGCTAGGGCTAGCGGGAAGACTCGTGAGACCCAGTACTTC. Its protein is CSARASGKTRETQYF.

This clonotype was picked up many times. The J gene is TRBJ1-2, the V gene TRBV12-3 or TRBV12-4; D ambiguous. The CDR3 extends over 13 amino acids. V dropped 6 bases and J dropped 4 bases, with 12 bases sitting between them. The CDR3 loop reads CASSPDSFYGYTF. In DNA, the CDR3 is TGTGCCAGCAGCCCGGACTCGTTCTATGGCTACACCTTC.

This clonotype was counted between two and nine times. A much larger clone lies a single base off, so this may be a read error. V usage is TRBV7-9 and J usage is TRBJ2-3, with 8 bases lining up with TRBD2. The germline CDR1 and CDR2 sequences are SEHNR and FQNEAQ (reference sequence). The CDR3 totals 16 residues. In DNA form, the CDR3 reads TGTGCCAGCAGCTTGGGGGTAGCGGGGCCCACAGGTACGCAGTATTTT. It is translated as CASSLGVAGPTGTQYF.

Ten or more counts support this clonotype. This chain joins TRBV10-3 and TRBJ2-7, with 11 bases identical to TRBD1. The CDR3 covers 15 residues. Trimming removed 4 bases from V and 7 bases from J; junction bases left unmatched: 9. Germline V gene sequence: CDR1 ENHRY, CDR2 SYGVKD. The CDR3 DNA sequence: TGTGCCATCAGTGTTGGGACAGGGGGGCCGGGGGAGCAGTACTTC. As protein: CAISVGTGGPGEQYF.